The 5 T cell receptor beta chains listed next were all sequenced from one sample in a study of patients and donors after allogeneic stem cell transplantation (TCRdb year 2020). The library was obtained by RT-PCR. Data came from a NextSeq 550. TCRdb passed the public sequencing reads through fastp at Q25 and MiXCR, retaining productive beta sequences. Rows are combined by CDR3 protein, so each entry shows the most common genes and DNA. Here the sample has roughly 960,000 distinct CDR3 sequences; approximately 18% occur a single time. The ten largest account for 6% of the sample. The sequencing input was blood, either unsorted or a sorted T cell fraction (not recorded which). These receptors were taken from a human donor who was either an allogeneic HSCT recipient or a stem cell or donor lymphocyte infusion donor (not recorded which). It is not recorded whose cells these are; they may come from a transplant donor.

In regard to this clonotype: Because the CDR3 is missing its conserved closing phenylalanine or tryptophan, this is likely a read error. Because the CDR3's place on the DNA is in doubt, the DNA is left out and the CDR3 is given as listed by TCRdb. This rearrangement joins TRBV7-3 to TRBJ1-1; the table's D call of TRBD1 was not tested on the DNA. The CDR3 comprises 19 residues, both ends counted. CDR1 is SGHTA, CDR2 FQGTGA, per germline. The CDR3 region is CASTLLPQPPNTETPRGQL.

Regarding this clonotype: One end of the junction is discordant with germline, which a read error may explain. The rearrangement uses TRBV4-2 and TRBJ2-1, with no clear D. Germline loops: CDR1 LGHNA, CDR2 YNFKEQ. The CDR3 is made up of 12 amino acids. Here the CDR3 DNA reads TGTGCCAGCAGCCTCTTGGGGAATGAGCGGTTCTTC. This gives the protein CASSLLGNERFF.

The chain joins TRBV7-9 to TRBJ2-7; no clear D gene. The length of the CDR3 is 11 residues. V lost 3 bases and J 6 bases, leaving 6 bases between the germline ends. Germline V gene sequence: CDR1 SEHNR, CDR2 FQNEAQ (reference sequence). In DNA form, the CDR3 reads TGTGCCAGCAGCTTCCGAGTCGAGCAGTACTTC. Protein sequence: CASSFRVEQYF.

This sequence joins TRBV7-3 and TRBJ2-7, with D perhaps given as TRBD1 or TRBD2 (5 bases each). Germline V gene lookup returns CDR1 SGHTA and CDR2 FQGTGA. V was clipped by 5 bases and J by 6 bases, with 17 bases between them. CDR3 length: 14 residues. The CDR3 loop reads CASSPPNGAVEQYF. The CDR3 bases are TGTGCCAGCAGCCCCCCGAACGGGGCCGTCGAGCAGTACTTC.

This clonotype was seen a handful of times. The chain links TRBV6-2 or TRBV6-3 to TRBJ2-3; 11 bases agree with TRBD2. There are 17 residues in the CDR3. The ends lost 2 bases at V and 2 bases at J; junction bases unmatched: 6. Germline-derived CDR1 and CDR2 are MNHEY and SVGEGT. CDR3 amino acids: CASSYHLAGGDTDTQYF. DNA of the CDR3: TGTGCCAGCAGTTACCATCTAGCGGGGGGAGACACAGATACGCAGTATTTT.